Reported below is one T cell receptor (beta chain). Its antigen is still unknown. No quality values exist for individual bases; no much larger clone is one base distant. RNA was extracted using the RNeasy kit, and about 0.5 to 1 ug of the RNA was reverse transcribed with random hexamers. TCR beta CDR3 regions were amplified with the immunoSEQ multiplex PCR assay covering 54 Vbeta and 13 Jbeta segments. To correct PCR amplification bias, a synthetic template baseline was used for both primer optimization and computational correction. In the authors' own workflow: Only productive sequences were kept, with reads annotated to V, D and J genes according to IMGT and analyzed in immunoSEQ Analyzer. Clonality was computed as one minus Shannon entropy normalized by log2 of the number of productive unique sequences. For each patient and control, public and private clones were evaluated within the 100 most prevalent clones. Clones were defined as Susac-specific when absent from the healthy and MS cohorts, from roughly 1,100 published viral clones and from other ImmuneACCESS disease sequences. TCRdb itself trimmed the public reads at Q25 with fastp, ran MiXCR and retained productive beta chains. CDR3 protein duplicates are merged, each entry listing the most common genes and DNA. What appears here as the V and J calls and clone size reflects TCRdb's work, not the paper's. Across this sample there are roughly 200,000 distinct CDR3 sequences, with around 93% seen only once. 0.082% of the sample rests with the top ten.

The entry originates in a study of CD8 T cells in Susac syndrome (dated by TCRdb to between 2019 and 2020). At the level of the whole study: Whether CD8+ T cell activation and differentiation in Susac syndrome was antigen driven was tested using repertoire sequencing.

Broad study findings and their caveats: The TCR sequencing and HLA analysis was acknowledged to have included a relatively small number of individuals.

Peripheral blood CD8+ and CD4+ T cells from healthy donors, Susac syndrome patients and multiple sclerosis patients were profiled by high-throughput TCR beta sequencing. The multiple sclerosis controls were treatment-naive patients whose relapsing-remitting disease, either stable or active, fulfilled the revised McDonald criteria. CD8+ TEMRA cells were enriched by FACS, while bulk CD8+ and CD4+ T cells were purified by magnetic negative isolation. Blood was collected in EDTA tubes and processed within 24 hours, with PBMCs isolated through density gradient centrifugation. PBMCs intended for TCR sequencing were cryopreserved in liquid nitrogen and were subsequently thawed in a 37 degrees C water bath. The sorted or isolated CD4+, CD8+ and CD8+ TEMRA cells had a purity of 90% or higher. The sequenced material came from CD4+ T cells from PBMCs. This clonotype was obtained from a human donor with multiple sclerosis.

The nucleotides read TGTGCCAGCAGTCCACTAGCGGGGCCACAAGAGACCCAGTACTTC. It translates as CASSPLAGPQETQYF. The chain joins TRBV3-1 to TRBJ2-5; TRBD2 agrees with 10 junctional bases. Ends trimmed: V by 6 bases, J by 2 bases; bases unmatched to a gene: 6. The germline V gene (reference sequence) sets CDR1 to LGHDT and CDR2 to YNNKEL. The CDR3 contains 15 residues, cysteine and phenylalanine counted. This entry keeps only the CDR3 DNA: 45 bases, framed from base 1.